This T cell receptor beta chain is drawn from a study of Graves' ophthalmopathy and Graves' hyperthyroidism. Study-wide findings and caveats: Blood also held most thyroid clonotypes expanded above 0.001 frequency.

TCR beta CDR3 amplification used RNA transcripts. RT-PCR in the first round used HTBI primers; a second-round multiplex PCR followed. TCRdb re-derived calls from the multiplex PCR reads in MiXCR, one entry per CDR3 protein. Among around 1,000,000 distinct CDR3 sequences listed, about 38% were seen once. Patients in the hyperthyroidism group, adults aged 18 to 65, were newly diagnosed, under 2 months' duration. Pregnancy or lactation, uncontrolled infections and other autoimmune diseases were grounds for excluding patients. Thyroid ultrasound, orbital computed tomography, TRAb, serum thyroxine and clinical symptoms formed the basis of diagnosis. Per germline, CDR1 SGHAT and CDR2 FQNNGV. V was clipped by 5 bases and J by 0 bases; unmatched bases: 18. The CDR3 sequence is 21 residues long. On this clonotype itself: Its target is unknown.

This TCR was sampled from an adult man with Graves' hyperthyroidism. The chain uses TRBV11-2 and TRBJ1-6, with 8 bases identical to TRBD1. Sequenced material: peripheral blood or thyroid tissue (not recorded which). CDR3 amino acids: CASSMLIPGQEPSSYNSPLHF. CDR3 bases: TGTGCCAGCAGCATGTTGATCCCGGGACAGGAACCCAGCTCCTATAATTCACCCCTCCACTTT.